Following are 31 T cell receptor beta chains from one sample sequenced in a study of OX40 agonist ivuxolimab in advanced cancers. This table comes from immunoSEQ multiplex PCR, and its TCRdb copy is limited to in-frame clones, with some not included. In the table there are about 49,000 clones, about 75% of which are singletons. Sample: CD4+ or CD8+ T cells sorted from blood, taken in a trial of the OX40 agonist ivuxolimab. The receptors were gathered from an adult with an advanced solid tumor such as melanoma, head and neck, liver or kidney cancer.

This clone came up a few times. The V call is TRBV2, the J call TRBJ2-7, with 7 bases matching TRBD2. This CDR3 contains 12 residues. V shed 9 bases, J shed 2 bases, and the junction held 4 bases outside the gene matches. Germline V gene lookup returns CDR1 SNHLY and CDR2 FYNNEI. The CDR3 bases are TGTGCCAGTGTAGCGGGCCCCTACGAGCAGTACTTC. It encodes CASVAGPYEQYF.

The rearrangement joins TRBV6-1 to TRBJ2-7, with 7 bases fitting TRBD2. CDR1 and CDR2 from the germline V gene are MNHNS and SASEGT. Unmatched junction bases numbered 7, after V lost 4 bases and J lost 1 base. This CDR3 spans 15 amino acids. In nucleotides, the CDR3 is TGTGCCAGCAGTGTACTCCCGGGGGGATCCTACGAGCAGTACTTC. It translates to CASSVLPGGSYEQYF.

This chain uses TRBV5-1 with TRBJ1-2; 8 bases agree with TRBD1. This CDR3 spans 16 amino acids. V gave up 4 bases and J gave up 8 bases; unmatched junction bases: 16. Germline CDR1 and CDR2: SGHRS and YFSETQ. CDR3 nucleotides: TGCGCCAGCAGCCCGGAGGGCGGGACAGGTTTTCACGGCTACACCTTC. Residues: CASSPEGGTGFHGYTF. The complete variable domain, with remaining parts taken from reference TRBV5-1 and TRBJ1-2, reads KAGVTQTPRYLIKTRGQQVTLSCSPISGHRSVSWYQQTPGQGLQFLFEYFSETQRNKGNFPGRFSGRQFSNSRSEMNVSTLELGDSALYLCASSPEGGTGFHGYTFGSGTRLTVV.

The rearrangement links TRBV7-9 to TRBJ1-2, with unresolved D. CDR3 size: 13 residues. V lost 6 bases and J lost 4, with 12 bases in between. CDR1 SEHNR and CDR2 FQNEAQ come from the germline V gene (reference sequence). The CDR3 sequence: CASSNSGRYGYTF. CDR3 bases: TGTGCCAGCAGTAACAGCGGACGCTATGGCTACACCTTC.

V is TRBV4-3 and J is TRBJ1-2, with 8 bases that match TRBD1. This CDR3 contains 16 residues. J gave up 8 bases and V 4 bases, and 15 bases lay outside the gene matches. Germline V gene data show CDR1 as LGHNA and CDR2 as YSLEER. The CDR3 loop reads CASSPGAGGSPDGYTF. CDR3 nucleotides: TGCGCCAGCAGCCCAGGGGCAGGGGGCTCACCGGACGGCTACACCTTC.

The chain has TRBV5-1 and TRBJ2-1; TRBD1 matches 9 bases. The CDR3 is 18 amino acids. After removal of 1 base from V and 1 base from J, the junction contained 9 bases not matched to a gene. The germline V gene has CDR1 SGHRS and CDR2 YFSETQ. The CDR3 loop is CASSLFRDRVGSYNEQFF. CDR3 in DNA: TGCGCCAGCAGCTTGTTCCGGGACAGGGTGGGGTCCTACAATGAGCAGTTCTTC.

The chain links TRBV18 to TRBJ1-1, with D unclear. CDR3 length: 13 residues. Trimming left V 3 bases short and J 5 bases short, with 10 bases between. The germline V gene encodes CDR1 KGHSH and CDR2 LQKENI. The CDR3 DNA reads TGTGCCAGCTCACCGAACTACGGGACTGAAGCTTTCTTT. Its protein is CASSPNYGTEAFF.

The rearrangement uses TRBV5-1 and TRBJ1-2; perhaps TRBD1 as D (5 bases). Germline V lookup: CDR1 SGHRS, CDR2 YFSETQ. The V end was cut by 2 bases, the J end by 4 bases, with 9 bases between. The CDR3 loop spans 13 amino acids. The CDR3, as DNA: TGCGCCAGCAGCTTAGGGGCCTTCTATGGCTACACCTTC. Protein: CASSLGAFYGYTF.

The V gene is TRBV11-2, the J gene TRBJ1-1, with 7 bases aligning to TRBD1. CDR3 length equals 15 residues. V was pared by 2 bases and J by 2 bases, with 5 bases of the junction left unmatched. Looked up from germline, CDR1 is SGHAT and CDR2 is FQNNGV. In DNA form, the CDR3 reads TGTGCCAGCAGCTTACTGACAGGGACAAACACTGAAGCTTTCTTT. This gives the protein CASSLLTGTNTEAFF.

V gene TRBV19 combines with J gene TRBJ1-2; TRBD1 matches at 9 bases. The V gene's germline CDR1 is LNHDA and CDR2 SQIVND (reference sequence). The CDR3 has 15 amino acids. V trimming: 3 bases; J trimming: 5 bases; junction bases outside the gene matches: 7. The CDR3 region is CASSMQGQGIYGYTF. CDR3 DNA sequence: TGTGCCAGTAGTATGCAGGGACAGGGAATTTATGGCTACACCTTC.

V usage is TRBV7-9 and J usage is TRBJ1-1; weak D call: TRBD1 (5 bases). The ends were cut back, 3 bases at V and 1 base at J, with 12 bases in the middle. The CDR3 runs 15 residues. The germline gives CDR1 SEHNR, CDR2 FQNEAQ (reference sequence). Here the CDR3 DNA reads TGTGCCAGCAGCTTGGGGCCAGGGACGAACACTGAAGCTTTCTTT. The encoded protein is CASSLGPGTNTEAFF.

The chain uses TRBV6-5 and TRBJ1-1, with no clear D. Germline CDR1 is MNHEY and CDR2 is SVGAGI. This CDR3 contains 12 residues. Trimming cost V 3 bases and J 6 bases, with 8 bases left between them. The CDR3 spells CASSYSYSEAFF. The CDR3 nucleotides read TGTGCCAGCAGTTATTCGTACTCTGAAGCTTTCTTT.

The chain employs TRBV6-6 and TRBJ1-4; possibly TRBD1 for D (6 bases). V was cut by 2 bases and J by 8 bases, with 12 bases left in between. This CDR3 is built from 14 residues. Germline V CDR1 and CDR2: MNHNY, SVGAGI (reference sequence). The DNA of the CDR3 is TGTGCCAGCAGTTACAATCTGGGGGCAGAAAAACTGTTTTTT. It translates to CASSYNLGAEKLFF.

The V and J genes are TRBV18 and TRBJ1-6; D unclear. Trimming pared 3 bases from V and 10 bases from J, leaving 7 bases between. The V gene's germline CDR1 is KGHSH and CDR2 LQKENI. This CDR3 has 12 amino acids. The CDR3 protein is CASSPPLSPLHF. CDR3 nucleotides: TGTGCCAGCTCACCCCCTCTGTCACCCCTCCACTTT.

The J gene is TRBJ2-3, the V gene TRBV7-9; TRBD2 matches at 7 bases. Trimming at V came to 7 bases and at J to 4 bases, leaving 8 bases not matched to a gene. The CDR3 is 14 residues long. Germline V gene data show CDR1 as SEHNR and CDR2 as FQNEAQ (reference sequence). The CDR3 region is CASIFGAGADTQYF. The DNA for the CDR3 is TGTGCCAGCATTTTTGGGGCGGGAGCAGATACGCAGTATTTT.

The chain carries TRBV5-6 and TRBJ2-7; D ambiguous. There are 14 residues in the CDR3. Between the trimmed V and J ends, which lost 2 bases and 1 base, there was a span of 10 bases. Germline V lookup: CDR1 SGHDT, CDR2 YYEEEE. The CDR3 spells CASSFPSSSYEQYF. In DNA form, the CDR3 reads TGTGCCAGCAGCTTCCCATCCAGTTCCTACGAGCAGTACTTC.

CDR3 DNA sequence: TGTGCCAGCAGATCAGGGCAGAACACCGGGGAGCTGTTTTTT. It encodes CASRSGQNTGELFF. This sequence joins TRBV6-5 and TRBJ2-2; possibly TRBD1 for D (5 bases). The CDR3 runs to 14 residues. CDR1 and CDR2 from the germline V gene are MNHEY and SVGAGI. Trimming took 6 bases from V and 1 from J, leaving 9 bases between them.

The CDR3 loop reads CASSQEPSVSGGEQYF. CDR3 coding DNA: TGCGCCAGCAGCCAAGAACCATCGGTGTCAGGGGGCGAGCAGTACTTC. This rearrangement joins TRBV4-3 to TRBJ2-7, with 7 bases that match TRBD1. The CDR3 runs to 16 residues. Germline V lookup: CDR1 LGHNA, CDR2 YSLEER. V was pared by 0 bases and J by 6 bases, with 11 bases of the junction left unmatched.

The J gene is TRBJ1-5, the V gene TRBV2; no definite D call. CDR1 is SNHLY, CDR2 FYNNEI, per germline. Trimming removed 0 bases at V and 3 bases at J, with 9 bases between. The CDR3 contains 15 residues. CDR3 region: CASSEAGRLNQPQHF. CDR3 bases: TGTGCCAGCAGTGAAGCGGGCAGACTCAATCAGCCCCAGCATTTT.

V and J are TRBV30 and TRBJ1-2; a weak D match, TRBD1 (5 bases). V was cut by 2 bases and J by 8 bases, with 18 bases left in between. The germline V gene has CDR1 GTSNPN and CDR2 SVGIG (reference sequence). The CDR3 loop spans 14 amino acids. The CDR3 DNA is TGTGCCTGGAGTCCGATGGGGGGGTTCCGAGGCTACACCTTC. This gives the protein CAWSPMGGFRGYTF.

The chain joins TRBV6-1 to TRBJ1-3; D ambiguous. The CDR3 contains 13 residues. In germline, CDR1 is MNHNS, CDR2 SASEGT. V lost 4 bases, J lost 11 bases, and 15 bases lay in between. CDR3 region: CASSGRLLDAIYF. The DNA for the CDR3 is TGTGCCAGCAGTGGACGTCTACTGGATGCCATATATTTT.

The chain carries TRBV4-1 and TRBJ1-5, with D possibly TRBD1 on 5 matching bases. Germline V gives CDR1 MGHRA, CDR2 YSYEKL. V lost 1 base to trimming and J lost 5 bases, with 12 bases between them. CDR3 length: 15 residues. Written as DNA, the CDR3 is TGCGCCAGCAGCCAAGGTCAGGGTGATTATCAGCCCCAGCATTTT. Amino acids: CASSQGQGDYQPQHF.

This rearrangement joins TRBV29-1 to TRBJ2-1; 11 bases line up with TRBD2. The ends lost 0 bases at V and 7 bases at J; junction bases unmatched: 2. The CDR3 extends over 14 amino acids. Germline V gives CDR1 SQVTM, CDR2 ANQGSEA. The CDR3: CSVEDTSGSNEQFF. The CDR3, as DNA: TGCAGCGTTGAAGATACTAGCGGGAGTAATGAGCAGTTCTTC.

Of note for this clone: Other DNA sequences of this sample code for an identical CDR3. The rearrangement links TRBV7-9 to TRBJ1-1; TRBD1 agrees at 7 bases. Per the germline V gene, CDR1 is SEHNR and CDR2 is FQNEAQ (reference sequence). The CDR3 sequence is 15 residues long. V shed 2 bases and J 1 base; nucleotides not matched to a gene: 4. The DNA for the CDR3 is TGTGCCAGCAGCTTAAGGGGGCGGGGGAACACTGAAGCTTTCTTT. Protein: CASSLRGRGNTEAFF.

V usage is TRBV30 and J usage is TRBJ1-3, with D hard to call. Trimming removed 3 bases from V and 4 bases from J, with 10 bases in between. The length of the CDR3 is 13 residues. The germline CDR1 and CDR2 sequences are GTSNPN and SVGIG (reference sequence). The CDR3 loop reads CAWRGSGGNTIYF. The CDR3, as DNA: TGTGCCTGGAGGGGGTCCGGCGGAAACACCATATATTTT.

The chain has TRBV6-6 and TRBJ1-1; the match to TRBD1 covers 9 bases. From germline, CDR1 is MNHNY and CDR2 SVGAGI (reference sequence). With V trimmed by 6 bases and J by 5 bases, 10 bases remained unmatched. This CDR3 is built from 15 residues. CDR3 amino acids: CASRPTGGAVTEAFF. The CDR3 region has the DNA TGTGCCAGCAGGCCTACAGGGGGCGCCGTGACTGAAGCTTTCTTT.

V usage is TRBV19 and J usage is TRBJ2-4; 13 bases are a match to TRBD2. CDR1 and CDR2 from the germline V gene are LNHDA and SQIVND (reference sequence). This CDR3 has 15 residues. The ends lost 7 bases at V and 7 bases at J; junction bases unmatched: 7. CDR3 region: CASKTSGRIGNIQYF. CDR3 DNA sequence: TGTGCCAGTAAGACTAGCGGGAGGATTGGGAACATTCAGTACTTC. Complete variable domain (other parts from reference TRBV19 and TRBJ2-4): DGGITQSPKYLFRKEGQNVTLSCEQNLNHDAMYWYRQDPGQGLRLIYYSQIVNDFQKGDIAEGYSVSREKKESFPLTVTSAQKNPTAFYLCASKTSGRIGNIQYFGAGTRLSVL.

The chain couples TRBV19 to TRBJ1-5; no definite D call. CDR3 length: 16 residues. Germline V gene data show CDR1 as LNHDA and CDR2 as SQIVND (reference sequence). With 3 bases removed from V and 0 bases from J, the gap between germline ends came to 12 bases. The CDR3 is CASSIYGTYSNQPQHF. The CDR3 DNA follows: TGTGCCAGTAGTATTTACGGTACGTATAGCAATCAGCCCCAGCATTTT.

This chain links TRBV19 with TRBJ2-7, with 8 positions matching TRBD2. Germline V gene lookup returns CDR1 LNHDA and CDR2 SQIVND (reference sequence). Trimming at V came to 3 bases and at J to 3 bases, leaving 7 bases not matched to a gene. The CDR3 loop spans 15 amino acids. The CDR3 loop reads CASSMSASGHYEQYF. The CDR3 region has the DNA TGTGCCAGTAGTATGTCGGCTAGCGGGCACTACGAGCAGTACTTC.

The table lists this clone with a count of one. The chain recombines TRBV21-1 with TRBJ2-7; the table names TRBD2, a call not compared with the DNA. TRBV21-1 is a recognized pseudogene. The CDR3 is 20 residues long. In nucleotides, the CDR3 is TGTGCCAGCAGCCGAAAAGGCCGCGCCCGCCGGGACTCGGGCGCCTACGAGCAGTACTTC. This gives the protein CASSRKGRARRDSGAYEQYF.

This clone was observed a few times. The rearrangement links TRBV18 to TRBJ2-5; D gene ambiguous. CDR1 is KGHSH, CDR2 LQKENI, per germline. V dropped 2 bases and J dropped 3 bases, with 7 bases sitting between them. CDR3 length: 13 amino acids. In nucleotides, the CDR3 is TGTGCCAGCTCACCATATGGGGAAGAGACCCAGTACTTC. This translates into CASSPYGEETQYF. Combining the CDR3 with reference TRBV18 and TRBJ2-5 gives the whole variable domain NAGVMQNPRHLVRRRGQEARLRCSPMKGHSHVYWYRQLPEEGLKFMVYLQKENIIDESGMPKERFSAEFPKEGPSILRIQQVVRGDSAAYFCASSPYGEETQYFGPGTRLLVL.